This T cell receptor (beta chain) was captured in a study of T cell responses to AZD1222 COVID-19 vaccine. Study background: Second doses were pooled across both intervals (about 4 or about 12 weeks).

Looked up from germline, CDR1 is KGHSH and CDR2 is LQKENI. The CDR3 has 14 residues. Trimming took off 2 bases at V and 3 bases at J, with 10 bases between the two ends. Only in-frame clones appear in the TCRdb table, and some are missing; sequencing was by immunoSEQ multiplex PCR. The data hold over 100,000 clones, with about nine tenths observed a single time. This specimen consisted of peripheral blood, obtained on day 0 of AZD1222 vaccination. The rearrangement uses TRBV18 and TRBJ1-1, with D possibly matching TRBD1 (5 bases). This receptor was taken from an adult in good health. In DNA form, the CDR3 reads TGTGCCAGCTCACCATTGCAGGGAGACACTGAAGCTTTCTTT. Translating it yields CASSPLQGDTEAFF.